A single TCR beta chain is shown here with its context. Its antigen is not known. Alongside a J-beta primer mix, a sample-barcoded 5' primer served in a second PCR lasting roughly 6 to 12 cycles. Via MiXCR, TCRdb re-called the 5' RACE reads, giving one row per CDR3 protein. The sample contains roughly 800,000 distinct CDR3 sequences, roughly 64% of which appear only once. These data originate in a study of blood T cells in healthy people across ages. Points from the study as a whole: Estimated diversity, derived from one million T cells, was regarded as an underestimate.

Sequencing was performed on blood. The receptor was isolated from a man in his thirties or forties in good health.

The CDR3 is CASSVRTSGTHEQFF. CDR3 nucleotide sequence: TGTGCCAGCAGCGTGCGGACTAGCGGGACCCATGAGCAGTTCTTC. The rearrangement joins TRBV5-5 to TRBJ2-1; 12 bases map to TRBD2. The CDR3 runs 15 residues. Germline V gene lookup returns CDR1 SGHKS and CDR2 YYEKEE (reference sequence). The V segment lost 4 bases and the J segment 8 bases; nucleotides outside the gene matches: 7.